The sequence of this TCR beta chain was determined in a study of T cell responses to AZD1222 COVID-19 vaccine. The data were produced by immunoSEQ multiplex PCR, yet TCRdb's version contains in-frame clones alone and is incomplete. This sample carries some 150,000 clones, around 90% of them seen once, and the ten largest clones take 4% to 5.5%. A single count supports this clone. Its antigen remains unknown. Study-level findings and limits: In a largely white British group with more females than males, clonal diversity was possibly underestimated. Regions left unmutated in variants are reportedly the target of nearly half of spike-specific TCRs.

Sequences were derived from peripheral blood, sampled on day 0 of MenACWY control vaccination. The sequence derives from an adult in good health.

CDR3 nucleotides: TGCGCCAGCAGCTTTGCTAGCGGGAGTGAGACCCAGTACTTC. This codes for CASSFASGSETQYF. This sequence joins TRBV5-1 and TRBJ2-5; 10 bases match TRBD2. The CDR3 consists of 14 residues. CDR1 is SGHRS, CDR2 YFSETQ, per germline. V shed 2 bases and J 5 bases; nucleotides not matched to a gene: 3. Full variable domain (rest looked up from reference TRBV5-1 and TRBJ2-5): KAGVTQTPRYLIKTRGQQVTLSCSPISGHRSVSWYQQTPGQGLQFLFEYFSETQRNKGNFPGRFSGRQFSNSRSEMNVSTLELGDSALYLCASSFASGSETQYFGPGTRLLVL.